The 10 T cell receptor beta chains below were found in one sample sequenced in a study of OX40 agonist ivuxolimab in advanced cancers. Here immunoSEQ multiplex PCR was the method, and the copy in TCRdb shows in-frame clones only, minus some. The table has tens of thousands of clones, 80% to 90% seen once; the top ten hold approximately 1.9%. The sequencing here drew on CD4+ or CD8+ T cells sorted from blood, taken in a trial of the OX40 agonist ivuxolimab. Source of these receptors: an adult with an advanced solid tumor such as melanoma, head and neck, liver or kidney cancer.

This clone was observed a handful of times. The chain carries TRBV27 and TRBJ2-7; 7 bases agree with TRBD1. J gave up 3 bases and V 8 bases, and 10 bases lay outside the gene matches. CDR1 MNHEY and CDR2 SMNVEV come from the germline V gene (reference sequence). The CDR3 loop spans 14 amino acids. CDR3 DNA sequence: TGTGCCAGCCCCACCGCGGACAGGCTCTACGAGCAGTACGTC. This encodes CASPTADRLYEQYV.

This chain joins TRBV6-6 and TRBJ1-1, with TRBD1 matching 10 bases. V shed 4 bases and J 1 base; nucleotides not matched to a gene: 3. The CDR3 is 15 residues long. CDR1 is MNHNY and CDR2 is SVGAGI in the germline V gene (reference sequence). Here the CDR3 reads CASSSDRGKNTEAFF. DNA for the CDR3: TGTGCCAGCAGTTCGGACAGGGGGAAGAACACTGAAGCTTTCTTT.

The J gene is TRBJ2-7, the V gene TRBV6-6, with TRBD2 as a possible D gene (6 bases). CDR3 length: 13 residues. V was pared by 5 bases and J by 3 bases, with 11 bases between. Germline V gene sequence: CDR1 MNHNY, CDR2 SVGAGI (reference sequence). DNA for the CDR3: TGTGCCAGCAGTCCGTCCGGGGGCTACGAGCAGTACGTC. Its translation: CASSPSGGYEQYV.

Comment on this clone: In the same sample, other DNA sequences code for this CDR3. V gene TRBV5-1 combines with J gene TRBJ1-2; 7 bases agree with TRBD1. Per the germline V gene, CDR1 is SGHRS and CDR2 is YFSETQ. The CDR3 extends over 14 amino acids. Losses at the gene ends were 0 bases for V and 3 bases for J; bases not matched to a gene: 2. The CDR3 coding sequence is TGCGCCAGCAGCTTGGGAGGGGGCGACTATGGCTACACCTTC. Protein: CASSLGGGDYGYTF.

The chain employs TRBV5-1 and TRBJ1-2; weak D call: TRBD1 (5 bases). CDR3 size: 16 residues. V lost 0 bases and J lost 5, with 17 bases in between. Germline V gene sequence: CDR1 SGHRS, CDR2 YFSETQ. The CDR3 DNA is TGCGCCAGCAGCTTGGAACCATCGGGGACGGGATATGGCTACACCTTC. Protein sequence: CASSLEPSGTGYGYTF. The variable domain in full, completed from reference TRBV5-1 and TRBJ1-2, reads KAGVTQTPRYLIKTRGQQVTLSCSPISGHRSVSWYQQTPGQGLQFLFEYFSETQRNKGNFPGRFSGRQFSNSRSEMNVSTLELGDSALYLCASSLEPSGTGYGYTFGSGTRLTVV.

Here the CDR3 reads CASRLQGGATEAFF. For the CDR3, the DNA is TGTGCCAGCAGACTACAGGGTGGGGCCACTGAAGCTTTCTTT. The V gene is TRBV6-5, the J gene TRBJ1-1; tentative D call: TRBD1 (6 bases). In germline, CDR1 is MNHEY, CDR2 SVGAGI. This CDR3 has 14 residues. The germline V and J ends were trimmed by 6 bases and 4 bases, with 15 bases remaining between them.

V gene TRBV10-3 combines with J gene TRBJ1-2; 8 positions agree with TRBD1. In germline, CDR1 is ENHRY, CDR2 SYGVKD. J was trimmed by 5 bases and V by 6 bases; bases with no gene match: 11. This CDR3 has 15 residues. The CDR3 coding sequence is TGTGCCATCAGGGAATCACAGGGGGGACCTTATGGCTACACCTTC. Translation gives CAIRESQGGPYGYTF.

The CDR3 region has the DNA TGCGCCAGCAGCTTTGTCGGGGCTCCAGGGGGCGGGGAGCTGTTTTTT. Translating gives CASSFVGAPGGGELFF. This chain joins TRBV5-1 and TRBJ2-2; TRBD1 agrees at 7 bases. Germline trimming cut 2 bases from V and 7 bases from J; bases unmatched to any gene: 11. The CDR3 contains 16 residues. CDR1 is SGHRS and CDR2 is YFSETQ in the germline V gene.

This chain links TRBV11-2 with TRBJ2-1, with TRBD2 matching over 10 bases. CDR1 SGHAT and CDR2 FQNNGV come from the germline V gene. The CDR3 has 16 amino acids. V was clipped by 2 bases and J by 2 bases; unmatched bases: 3. CDR3 in amino acids: CASSLRTSGAYNEQFF. CDR3 bases: TGTGCCAGCAGCTTAAGGACTAGCGGTGCCTACAATGAGCAGTTCTTC.

This chain links TRBV27 with TRBJ1-2, with 9 bases lining up with TRBD1. Germline V CDR1 and CDR2: MNHEY, SMNVEV (reference sequence). Germline trimming cut 8 bases from V and 5 bases from J; bases unmatched to any gene: 15. The CDR3 is 16 residues long. The CDR3 loop is CASAPLGTGFGYGYTF. CDR3 in DNA: TGTGCCAGCGCCCCTCTCGGGACAGGGTTTGGGTATGGCTACACCTTC.